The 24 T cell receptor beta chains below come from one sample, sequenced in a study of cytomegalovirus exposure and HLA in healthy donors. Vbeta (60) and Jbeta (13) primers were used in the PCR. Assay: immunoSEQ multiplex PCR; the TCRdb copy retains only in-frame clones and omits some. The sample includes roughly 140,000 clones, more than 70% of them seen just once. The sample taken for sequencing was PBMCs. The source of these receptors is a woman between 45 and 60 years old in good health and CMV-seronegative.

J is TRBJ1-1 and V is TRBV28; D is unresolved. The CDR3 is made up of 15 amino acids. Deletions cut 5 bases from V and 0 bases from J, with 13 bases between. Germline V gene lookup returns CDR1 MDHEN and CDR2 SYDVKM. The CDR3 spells CASSPPSGLNTEAFF. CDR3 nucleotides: TGTGCCAGCAGTCCCCCCTCGGGGTTGAACACTGAAGCTTTCTTT.

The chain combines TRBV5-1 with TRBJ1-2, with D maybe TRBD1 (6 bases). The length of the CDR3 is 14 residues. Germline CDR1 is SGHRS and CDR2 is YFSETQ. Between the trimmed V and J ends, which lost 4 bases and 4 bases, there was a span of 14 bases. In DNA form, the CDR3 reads TGCGCCAGCAGCACGGGGGGCGGTGCCTATGGCTACACCTTC. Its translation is CASSTGGGAYGYTF.

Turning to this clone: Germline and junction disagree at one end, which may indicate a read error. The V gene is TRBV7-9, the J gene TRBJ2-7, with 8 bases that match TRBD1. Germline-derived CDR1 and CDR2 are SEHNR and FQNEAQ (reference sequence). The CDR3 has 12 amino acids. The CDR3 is CSSSRTDRVRYF. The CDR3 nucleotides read TGTTCCAGCAGCCGAACGGACAGGGTTCGGTACTTC.

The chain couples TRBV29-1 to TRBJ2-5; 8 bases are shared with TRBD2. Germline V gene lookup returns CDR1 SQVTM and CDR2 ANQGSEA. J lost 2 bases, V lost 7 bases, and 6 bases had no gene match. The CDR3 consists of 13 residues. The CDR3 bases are TGCAGCGGATCGGGGGGGCAGCAAGAGACCCAGTACTTC. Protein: CSGSGGQQETQYF.

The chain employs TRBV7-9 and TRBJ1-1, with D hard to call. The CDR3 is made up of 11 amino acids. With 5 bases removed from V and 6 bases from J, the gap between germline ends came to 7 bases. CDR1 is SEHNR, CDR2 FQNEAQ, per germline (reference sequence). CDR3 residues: CASSQIAEAFF. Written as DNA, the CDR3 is TGTGCCAGCAGCCAGATCGCTGAAGCTTTCTTT.

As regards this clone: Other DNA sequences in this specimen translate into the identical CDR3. CDR3 loop: CATSRDRGQGRETQYF. As DNA, the CDR3 is TGTGCCACCAGCAGAGATAGGGGACAGGGGAGAGAGACCCAGTACTTC. The rearrangement links TRBV15 to TRBJ2-5; the match to TRBD1 covers 10 bases. V trimming: 0 bases; J trimming: 4 bases; junction bases outside the gene matches: 5. CDR1 is LNHNV and CDR2 is YYDKDF in the germline V gene (reference sequence). The CDR3 sequence is 16 residues long.

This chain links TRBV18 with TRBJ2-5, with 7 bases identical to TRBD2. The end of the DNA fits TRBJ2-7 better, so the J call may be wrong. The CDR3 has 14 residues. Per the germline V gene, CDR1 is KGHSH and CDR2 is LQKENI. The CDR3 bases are TGTGCCAGCTCACGGACCAGCGGGGCCGACGAGCAGTACTTC. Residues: CASSRTSGADEQYF.

The CDR3 region is CASSFWTGVTDTQYF. In DNA form, the CDR3 reads TGTGCCAGCAGTTTCTGGACAGGGGTAACAGATACGCAGTATTTT. The rearrangement uses TRBV27 and TRBJ2-3, with 9 bases identical to TRBD1. The germline CDR1 and CDR2 sequences are MNHEY and SMNVEV (reference sequence). The junction had 4 bases not matched to a gene; V was cut back by 3 bases and J by 3 bases. The CDR3 contains 15 residues.

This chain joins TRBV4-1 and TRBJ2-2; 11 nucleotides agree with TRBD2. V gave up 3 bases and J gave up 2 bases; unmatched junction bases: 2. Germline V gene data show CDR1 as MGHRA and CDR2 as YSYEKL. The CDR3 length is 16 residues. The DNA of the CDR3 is TGCGCCAGCAGCCAGACTAGCGGGGCTAACACCGGGGAGCTGTTTTTT. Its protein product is CASSQTSGANTGELFF.

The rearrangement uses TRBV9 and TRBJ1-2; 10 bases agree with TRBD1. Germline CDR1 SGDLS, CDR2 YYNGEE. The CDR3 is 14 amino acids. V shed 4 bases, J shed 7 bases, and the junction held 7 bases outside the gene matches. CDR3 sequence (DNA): TGTGCCAGCAGCCTCGGACAGGGGGAGCCTGGCTACACCTTC. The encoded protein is CASSLGQGEPGYTF.

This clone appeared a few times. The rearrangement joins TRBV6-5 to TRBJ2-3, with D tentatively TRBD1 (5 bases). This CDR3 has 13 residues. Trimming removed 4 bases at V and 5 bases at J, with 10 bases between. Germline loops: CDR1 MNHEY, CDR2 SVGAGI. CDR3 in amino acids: CASSSSRGDTQYF. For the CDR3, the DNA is TGTGCCAGCAGTTCTTCTAGGGGAGATACGCAGTATTTT.

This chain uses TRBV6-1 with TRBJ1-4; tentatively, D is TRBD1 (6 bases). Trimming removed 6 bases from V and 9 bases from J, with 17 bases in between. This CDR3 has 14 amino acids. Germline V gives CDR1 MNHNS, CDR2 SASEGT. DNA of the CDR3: TGTGCCAGCAGGCAGGGGTGGGGGTTTAAAAAACTGTTTTTT. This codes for CASRQGWGFKKLFF.

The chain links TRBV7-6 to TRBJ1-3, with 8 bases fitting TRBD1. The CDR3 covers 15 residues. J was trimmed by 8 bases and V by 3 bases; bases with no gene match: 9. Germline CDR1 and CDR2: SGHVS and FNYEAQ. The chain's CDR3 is CASSLGWTGRDTIYF. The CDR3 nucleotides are TGTGCCAGCAGCTTGGGATGGACAGGGAGGGACACCATATATTTT.

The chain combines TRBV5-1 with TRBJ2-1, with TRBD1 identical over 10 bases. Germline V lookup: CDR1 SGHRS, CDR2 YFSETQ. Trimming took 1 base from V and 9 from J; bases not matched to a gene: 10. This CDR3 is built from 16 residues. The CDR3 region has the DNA TGCGCCAGCAGCTTGTCTTTGGGACAGGGGACTAGTGAGCAGTTCTTC. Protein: CASSLSLGQGTSEQFF.

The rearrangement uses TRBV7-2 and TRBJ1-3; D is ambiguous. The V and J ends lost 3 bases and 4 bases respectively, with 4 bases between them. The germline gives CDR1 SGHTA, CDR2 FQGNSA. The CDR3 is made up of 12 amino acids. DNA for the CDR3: TGTGCCAGCAGCTTCCAAGGAAACACCATATATTTT. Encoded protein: CASSFQGNTIYF.

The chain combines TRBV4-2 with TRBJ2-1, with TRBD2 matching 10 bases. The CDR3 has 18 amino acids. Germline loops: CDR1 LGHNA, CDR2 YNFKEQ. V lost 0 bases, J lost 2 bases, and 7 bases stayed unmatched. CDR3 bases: TGTGCCAGCAGCCAAGACGCAGCGGGGGGGCTGACCTACAATGAGCAGTTCTTC. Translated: CASSQDAAGGLTYNEQFF.

CDR3 sequence (DNA): TGTGCCAGCAGTTACGACAGGACTGGGGCCAACGTCCTGACTTTC. It yields the protein CASSYDRTGANVLTF. The genes are TRBV6-5 and TRBJ2-6; D perhaps matches TRBD1 (6 bases). Germline CDR1 is MNHEY and CDR2 is SVGAGI. The V gene lost 2 bases and the J gene lost 2 bases, with 7 bases spanning the gap. The CDR3 has 15 amino acids.

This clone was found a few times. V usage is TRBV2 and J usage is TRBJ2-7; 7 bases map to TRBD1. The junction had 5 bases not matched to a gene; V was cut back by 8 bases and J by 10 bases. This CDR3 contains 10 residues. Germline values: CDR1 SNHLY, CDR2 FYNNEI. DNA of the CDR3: TGTGCCAGCGAAGGGACAGATCAGTACTTC. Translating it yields CASEGTDQYF.

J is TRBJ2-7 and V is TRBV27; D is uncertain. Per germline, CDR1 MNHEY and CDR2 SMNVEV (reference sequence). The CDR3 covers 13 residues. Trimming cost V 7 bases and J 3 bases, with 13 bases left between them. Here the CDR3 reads CASTYPRNYEQYF. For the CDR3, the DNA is TGTGCCAGCACCTACCCCCGCAACTACGAGCAGTACTTC.

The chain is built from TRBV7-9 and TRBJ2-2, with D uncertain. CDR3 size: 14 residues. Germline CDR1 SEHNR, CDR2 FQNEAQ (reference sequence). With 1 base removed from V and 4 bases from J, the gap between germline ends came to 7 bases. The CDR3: CASSLVWPTGELFF. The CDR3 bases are TGTGCCAGCAGCTTAGTTTGGCCCACCGGGGAGCTGTTTTTT.

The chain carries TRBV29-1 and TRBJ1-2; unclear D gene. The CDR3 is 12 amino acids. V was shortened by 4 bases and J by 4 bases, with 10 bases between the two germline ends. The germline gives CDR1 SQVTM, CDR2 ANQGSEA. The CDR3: CSVGGGLYGYTF. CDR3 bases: TGCAGCGTTGGCGGCGGTCTCTATGGCTACACCTTC.

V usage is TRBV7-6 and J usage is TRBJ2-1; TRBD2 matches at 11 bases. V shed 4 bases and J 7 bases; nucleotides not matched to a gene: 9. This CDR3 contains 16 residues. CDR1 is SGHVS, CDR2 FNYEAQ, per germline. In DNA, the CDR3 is TGTGCCAGCAGCTCGGGGATGTTAGCGGGGGGGAATGAGCAGTTCTTC. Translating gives CASSSGMLAGGNEQFF.

The CDR3 region has the DNA TGTGCCAGCAGTTACTCCTCGGAGACCCAGTACTTC. Encoded protein: CASSYSSETQYF. The genes are TRBV6-5 and TRBJ2-5, with D uncertain. Looked up from germline, CDR1 is MNHEY and CDR2 is SVGAGI. The V and J ends lost 0 bases and 5 bases respectively, with 4 bases between them. The CDR3 has 12 amino acids.

For the CDR3, the DNA is TGTGCCAGCAGGGAATCTAAGACGGTCGGACTTGAAAAACTGTTTTTT. Amino acids: CASRESKTVGLEKLFF. The chain employs TRBV6-1 and TRBJ1-4, with D hard to call. Between the trimmed V and J ends, which lost 6 bases and 7 bases, there was a span of 21 bases. Per germline, CDR1 MNHNS and CDR2 SASEGT. The CDR3 contains 16 residues.